These T cell receptor beta chains were read from a single sample in a study of T cell changes during pregnancy in multiple sclerosis. Here immunoSEQ multiplex PCR was the method, and the copy in TCRdb shows in-frame clones only, minus some. Of approximately 71,000 clones listed, roughly 92% were seen once; the top ten hold 0.95% to 1.5%. The sample here was peripheral blood, taken in the third trimester of pregnancy. These receptors all come from a female donor with multiple sclerosis, enrolled in a pregnancy study. Each CDR3 is given with its conserved first and last residue.

V: TRBV7-9; length: 16; CDR3: CASSLTGLSNTGELFF
V: TRBV28; length: 16; CDR3: CASSRYGTGSQETQYF
V: TRBV18; length: 16; CDR3: CASSPPGRASGNTIYF
V: TRBV19; length: 16; CDR3: CASSGAPGLAGNEQYF
V: TRBV19; length: 13; CDR3: CASSNGGGTEAFF
V: TRBV19; length: 14; CDR3: CASSQDVNSYGYTF
V: TRBV6-1; length: 15; CDR3: CASSEGPGSGNTIYF
V: TRBV28; length: 15; CDR3: CASRETGLVSETQYF
V: TRBV4-3; length: 16; CDR3: CASSPVQEGPRNEQFF
V: TRBV10-3; length: 16; CDR3: CAISGGTSRGNYGYTF
V: TRBV11-2; length: 17; CDR3: CASSLGGWRESSYEQYF
V: TRBV9; length: 15; CDR3: CASSVEAGGRDEQFF
V: TRBV18; length: 13; CDR3: CASSPRLRDIQYF
V: TRBV7-9; length: 14; CDR3: CASKRATLEGEAFF
V: TRBV5-1; length: 17; CDR3: CASSLRTSGRAGGEQFF
V: TRBV27; length: 11; CDR3: CASSITDTQYF
V: TRBV7-9; length: 11; CDR3: CASSSGGTQFF
V: TRBV7-8; length: 16; CDR3: CASSRWDRGTDTEAFF
V: TRBV12-5; length: 12; CDR3: CASGLGLYEQYF
V: TRBV5-6; length: 14; CDR3: CASSLGGGMSGYTF
V: TRBV11-3; length: 16; CDR3: CASSREVAPNTGELFF
V: TRBV6-1; length: 14; CDR3: CASNTPSSGNTIYF
V: TRBV19; length: 17; CDR3: CASRWEGQGPLGQPQHF
V: TRBV2; length: 14; CDR3: CASGPGTDNEKLFF
V: TRBV19; length: 16; CDR3: CASTLLEGGATYGYTF
V: TRBV28; length: 14; CDR3: CASIQWQGSYEQYF